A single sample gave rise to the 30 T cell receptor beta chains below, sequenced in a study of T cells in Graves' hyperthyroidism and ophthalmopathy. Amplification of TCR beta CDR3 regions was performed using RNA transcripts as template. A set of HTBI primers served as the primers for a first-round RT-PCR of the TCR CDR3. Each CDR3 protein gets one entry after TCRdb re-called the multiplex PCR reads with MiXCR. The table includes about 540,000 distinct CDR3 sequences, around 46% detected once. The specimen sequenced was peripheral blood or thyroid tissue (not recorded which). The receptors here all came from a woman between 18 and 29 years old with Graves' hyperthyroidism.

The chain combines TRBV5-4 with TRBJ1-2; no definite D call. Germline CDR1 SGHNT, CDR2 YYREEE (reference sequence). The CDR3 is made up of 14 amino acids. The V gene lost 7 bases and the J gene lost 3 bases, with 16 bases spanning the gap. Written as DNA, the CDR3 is TGTGCCAGCTCACCGGCAGGTCGGGACTATGGCTACACCTTC. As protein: CASSPAGRDYGYTF.

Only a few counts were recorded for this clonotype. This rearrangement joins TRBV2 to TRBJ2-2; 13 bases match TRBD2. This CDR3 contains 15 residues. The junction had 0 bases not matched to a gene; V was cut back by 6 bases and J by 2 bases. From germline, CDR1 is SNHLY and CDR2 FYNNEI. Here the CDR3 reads CASRGLAGNTGELFF. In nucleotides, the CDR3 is TGTGCCAGCAGGGGACTAGCGGGAAACACCGGGGAGCTGTTTTTT.

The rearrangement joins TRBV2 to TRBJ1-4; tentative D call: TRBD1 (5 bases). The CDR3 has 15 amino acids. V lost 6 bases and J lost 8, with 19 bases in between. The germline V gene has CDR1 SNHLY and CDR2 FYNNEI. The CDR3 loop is CASSPRRTRGEKLFF. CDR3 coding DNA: TGTGCCAGCAGCCCCCGTAGGACTAGGGGAGAAAAACTGTTTTTT.

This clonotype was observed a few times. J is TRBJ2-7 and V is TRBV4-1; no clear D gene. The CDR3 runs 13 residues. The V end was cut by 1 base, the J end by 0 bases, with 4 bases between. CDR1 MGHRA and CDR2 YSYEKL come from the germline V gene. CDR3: CASSQASSYEQYF. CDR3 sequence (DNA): TGCGCCAGCAGCCAAGCTTCCTCCTACGAGCAGTACTTC.

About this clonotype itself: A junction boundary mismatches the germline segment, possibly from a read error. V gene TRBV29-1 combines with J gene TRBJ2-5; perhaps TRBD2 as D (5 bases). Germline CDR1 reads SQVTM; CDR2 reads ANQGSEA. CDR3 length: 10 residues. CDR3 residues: CSGLWRAITF. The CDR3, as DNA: TGCAGCGGCCTTTGGCGGGCCATTACCTTC.

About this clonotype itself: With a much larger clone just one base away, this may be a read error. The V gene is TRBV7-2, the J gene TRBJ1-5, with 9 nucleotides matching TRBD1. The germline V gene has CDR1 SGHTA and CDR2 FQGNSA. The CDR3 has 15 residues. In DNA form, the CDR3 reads TGTGGCAGCAGCTTAGCAGGGACAGGGAATCAGCCCCAGCATTTT. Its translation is CGSSLAGTGNQPQHF.

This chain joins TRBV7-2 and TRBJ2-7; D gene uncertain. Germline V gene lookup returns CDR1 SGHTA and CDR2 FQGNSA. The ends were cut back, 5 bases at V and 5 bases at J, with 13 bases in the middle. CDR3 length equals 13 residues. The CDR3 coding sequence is TGTGCCAGCAGCGACTCGGGCCCGAACGAGCAGTACTTC. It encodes CASSDSGPNEQYF.

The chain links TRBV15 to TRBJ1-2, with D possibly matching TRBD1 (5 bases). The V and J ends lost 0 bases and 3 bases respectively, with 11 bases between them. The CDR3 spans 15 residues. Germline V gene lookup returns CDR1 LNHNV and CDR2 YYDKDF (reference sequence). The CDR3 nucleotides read TGTGCCACCAGCAGAGAAACAGGTCTCGACTATGGCTACACCTTC. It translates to CATSRETGLDYGYTF.

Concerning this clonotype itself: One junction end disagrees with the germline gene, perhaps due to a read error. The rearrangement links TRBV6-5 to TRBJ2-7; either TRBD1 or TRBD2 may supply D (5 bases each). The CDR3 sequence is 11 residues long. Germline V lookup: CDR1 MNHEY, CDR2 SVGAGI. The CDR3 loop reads CAISYEGNQYF. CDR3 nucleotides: TGTGCCATCAGTTACGAGGGGAACCAGTACTTC.

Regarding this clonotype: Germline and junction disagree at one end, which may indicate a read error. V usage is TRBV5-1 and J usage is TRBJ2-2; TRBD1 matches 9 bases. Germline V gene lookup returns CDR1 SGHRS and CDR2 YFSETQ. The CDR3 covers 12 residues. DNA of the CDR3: TGCGCCAGCAGCATTTCGACAGGGGGGCTGTTTTTT. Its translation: CASSISTGGLFF.

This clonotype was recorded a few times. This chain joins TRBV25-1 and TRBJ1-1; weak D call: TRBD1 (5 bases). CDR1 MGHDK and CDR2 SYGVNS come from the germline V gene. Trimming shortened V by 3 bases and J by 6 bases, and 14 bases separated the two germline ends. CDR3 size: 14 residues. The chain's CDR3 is CASSEGGARAEAFF. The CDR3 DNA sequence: TGTGCCAGCAGTGAGGGAGGGGCGCGGGCTGAAGCTTTCTTT.

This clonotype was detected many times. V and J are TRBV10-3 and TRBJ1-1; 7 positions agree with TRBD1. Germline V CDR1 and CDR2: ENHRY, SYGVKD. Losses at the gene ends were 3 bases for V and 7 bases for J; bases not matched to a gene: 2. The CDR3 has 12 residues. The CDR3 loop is CAISERDSEAFF. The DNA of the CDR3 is TGTGCCATCAGTGAACGGGACAGTGAAGCTTTCTTT.

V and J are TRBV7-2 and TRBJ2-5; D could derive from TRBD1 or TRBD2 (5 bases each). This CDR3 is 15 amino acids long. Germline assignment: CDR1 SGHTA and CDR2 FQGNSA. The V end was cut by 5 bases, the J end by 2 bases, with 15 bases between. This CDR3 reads CASSQEGRSQETQYF. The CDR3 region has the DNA TGTGCCAGCAGCCAAGAGGGACGGTCTCAAGAGACCCAGTACTTC.

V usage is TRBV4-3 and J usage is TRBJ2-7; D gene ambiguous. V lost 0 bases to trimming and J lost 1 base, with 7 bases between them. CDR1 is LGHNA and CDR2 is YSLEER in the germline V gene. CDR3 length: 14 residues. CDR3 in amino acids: CASSQDSRSYEQYF. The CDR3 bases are TGCGCCAGCAGCCAAGATAGCAGGTCCTACGAGCAGTACTTC.

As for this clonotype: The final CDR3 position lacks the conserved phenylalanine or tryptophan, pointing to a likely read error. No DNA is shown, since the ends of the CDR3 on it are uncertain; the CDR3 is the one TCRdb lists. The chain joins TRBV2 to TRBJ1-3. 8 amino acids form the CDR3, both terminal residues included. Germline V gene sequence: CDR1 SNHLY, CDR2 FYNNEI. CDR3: CASSEGDR.

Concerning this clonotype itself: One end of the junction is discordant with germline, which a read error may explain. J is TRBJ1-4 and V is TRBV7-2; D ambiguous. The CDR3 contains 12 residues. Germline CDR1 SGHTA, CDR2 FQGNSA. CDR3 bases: TGTGCCAGCAGCTTAAACGCGGGCGCCCGAGTTTTT. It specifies CASSLNAGARVF.

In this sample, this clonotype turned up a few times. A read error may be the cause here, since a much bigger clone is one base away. The CDR3 DNA sequence: TGCAGCGTTATCCCCTCGGACAGGGCTGGCTGCACCTTC. It yields the protein CSVIPSDRAGCTF. The rearrangement uses TRBV29-1 and TRBJ1-2; 8 nucleotides align to TRBD1. Germline V lookup: CDR1 SQVTM, CDR2 ANQGSEA. The CDR3 spans 13 residues.

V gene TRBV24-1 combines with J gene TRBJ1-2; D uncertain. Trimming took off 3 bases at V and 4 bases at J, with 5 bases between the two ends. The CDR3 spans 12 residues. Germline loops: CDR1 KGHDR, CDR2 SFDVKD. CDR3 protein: CATSDEGYGYTF. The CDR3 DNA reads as TGTGCCACCAGTGATGAGGGCTATGGCTACACCTTC.

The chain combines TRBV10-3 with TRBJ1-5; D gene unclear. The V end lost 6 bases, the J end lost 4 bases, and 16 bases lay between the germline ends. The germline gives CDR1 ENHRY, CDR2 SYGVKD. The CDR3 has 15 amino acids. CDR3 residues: CAISQPGSRNQPQHF. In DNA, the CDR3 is TGTGCCATCAGCCAGCCGGGCTCGCGGAATCAGCCCCAGCATTTT.

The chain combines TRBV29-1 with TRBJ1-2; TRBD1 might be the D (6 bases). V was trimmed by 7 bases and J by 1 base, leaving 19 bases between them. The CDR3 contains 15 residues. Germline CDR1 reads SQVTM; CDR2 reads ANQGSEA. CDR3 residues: CSAKGGSTDNYGYTF. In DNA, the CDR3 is TGCAGCGCTAAGGGGGGGAGCACAGATAACTATGGCTACACCTTC.

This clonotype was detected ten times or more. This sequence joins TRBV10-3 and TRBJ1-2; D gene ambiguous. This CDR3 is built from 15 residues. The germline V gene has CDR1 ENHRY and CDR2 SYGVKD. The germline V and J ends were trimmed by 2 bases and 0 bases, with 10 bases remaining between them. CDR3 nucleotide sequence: TGTGCCATCAGTGAGGAAACAGCTCCTAACTATGGCTACACCTTC. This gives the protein CAISEETAPNYGYTF.

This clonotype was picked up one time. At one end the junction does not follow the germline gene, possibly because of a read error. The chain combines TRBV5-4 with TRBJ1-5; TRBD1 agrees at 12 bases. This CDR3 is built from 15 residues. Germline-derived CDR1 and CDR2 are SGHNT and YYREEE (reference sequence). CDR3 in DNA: TGTGCCAGCAACTCGGGACAGGGGGCCGATCAGACCCAGCATTTT. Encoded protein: CASNSGQGADQTQHF.

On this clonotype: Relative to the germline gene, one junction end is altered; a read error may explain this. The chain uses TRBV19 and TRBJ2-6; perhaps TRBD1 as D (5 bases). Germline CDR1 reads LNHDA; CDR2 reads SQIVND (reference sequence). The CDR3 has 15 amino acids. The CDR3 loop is CASSILGLGADVLTF. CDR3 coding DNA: TGTGCCAGTAGTATACTGGGGCTAGGGGCCGACGTCCTGACTTTC.

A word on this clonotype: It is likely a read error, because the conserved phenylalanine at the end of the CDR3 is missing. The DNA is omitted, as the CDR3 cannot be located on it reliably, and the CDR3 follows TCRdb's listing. The CDR3 loop is CSVEGRDTDY. V gene TRBV29-1 combines with J gene TRBJ1-2; the table's D call of TRBD1 was not tested on the DNA. CDR1 and CDR2 from the germline V gene are SQVTM and ANQGSEA. The CDR3 has 10 amino acids, counting both end residues.

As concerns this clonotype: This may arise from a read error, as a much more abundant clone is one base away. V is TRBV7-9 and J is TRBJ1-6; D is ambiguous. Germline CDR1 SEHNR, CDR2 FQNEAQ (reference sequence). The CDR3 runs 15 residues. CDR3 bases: TGTGCCAGCAGCGTCCAAGGCGGCCACGGTTCACCCCTCTACTTT. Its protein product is CASSVQGGHGSPLYF.

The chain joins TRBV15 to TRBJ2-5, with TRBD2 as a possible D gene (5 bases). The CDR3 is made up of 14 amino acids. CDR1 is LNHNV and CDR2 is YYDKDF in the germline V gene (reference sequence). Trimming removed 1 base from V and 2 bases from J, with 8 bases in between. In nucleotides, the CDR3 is TGTGCCACCAGCAGAGTTCGGGGACAAGAGACCCAGTACTTC. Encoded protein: CATSRVRGQETQYF.

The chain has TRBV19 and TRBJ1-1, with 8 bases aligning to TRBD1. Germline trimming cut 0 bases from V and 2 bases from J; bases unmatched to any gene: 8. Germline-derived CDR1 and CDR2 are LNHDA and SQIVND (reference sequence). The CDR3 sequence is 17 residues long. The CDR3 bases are TGTGCCAGTAGTATAGATATGGCAGGGGGCGTAAACACTGAAGCTTTCTTT. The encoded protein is CASSIDMAGGVNTEAFF.

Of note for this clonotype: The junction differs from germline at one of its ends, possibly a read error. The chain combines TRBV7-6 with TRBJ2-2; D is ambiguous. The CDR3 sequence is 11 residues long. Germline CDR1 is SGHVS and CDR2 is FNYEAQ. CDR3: CASSPSVEQFF. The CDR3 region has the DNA TGTGCCAGCAGCCCGTCGGTTGAGCAGTTTTTT.

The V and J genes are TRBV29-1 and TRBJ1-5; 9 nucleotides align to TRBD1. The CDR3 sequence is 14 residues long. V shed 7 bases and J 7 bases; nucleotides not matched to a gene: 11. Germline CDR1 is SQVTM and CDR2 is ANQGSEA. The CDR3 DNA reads TGCAGCGCTGCCGAGGGACAGGGAGGCCAGCCCCAGCATTTT. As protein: CSAAEGQGGQPQHF.

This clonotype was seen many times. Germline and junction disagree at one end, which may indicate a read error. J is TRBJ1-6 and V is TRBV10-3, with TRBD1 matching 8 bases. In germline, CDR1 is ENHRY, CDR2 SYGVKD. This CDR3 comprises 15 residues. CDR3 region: CASSLPTGVNSPLHF. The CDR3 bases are TGTGCCAGCAGTCTACCGACAGGGGTCAATTCACCCCTCCACTTT.